The source of this T cell receptor (beta chain) is a study of T-cell memory formation after mild COVID-19. TCRdb re-analysed the 5' RACE reads in MiXCR, keeping a single row per CDR3 protein. The sample has around 130,000 distinct CDR3 sequences; over 15% are singletons. V shed 3 bases and J shed 1 base, with 19 bases lying between them. This CDR3 comprises 17 residues. The rearrangement uses TRBV23-1 and TRBJ2-7; a possible D gene is TRBD2 (5 bases). TRBV23-1 is reported as an ORF; its role is uncertain. The material sequenced was PBMCs or a T cell subset sorted from them (not recorded which). The sequence derives from a young man who had mild COVID-19 (a few samples of this study predate the infection). Cell type and time point are not known. The CDR3 DNA reads as TGCGCCAGCAGTCAGATAAAGGATTTCGAGGGTTCCTACGAGCAGTACGTC. Its protein is CASSQIKDFEGSYEQYV.